The rows below give T cell receptor beta chains drawn from one sample of a study of shared clonotypes between healthy human individuals. Clones were sequenced by immunoSEQ multiplex PCR, and TCRdb holds only the in-frame ones, with some missing. The table lists fewer than 2.5 million clones, 93% of them singletons, with roughly 0.36% in the top ten. The sample was naive CD4+ T cells from PBMCs. The receptors were gathered from a man aged 18 to 29 in good health. Some clones in this sample may be carry-over from other donors' samples. CDR3s include the opening cysteine and the closing phenylalanine or tryptophan. A D gene is named only where the DNA matches it firmly. A row's size may be missing; if present it is once, few, many or a size class.

J	size	V	D	CDR3
TRBJ2-7	.	TRBV6-5	TRBD2	CASSQTSGSVYEQYF
TRBJ2-2	.	TRBV5-1	TRBD2	CASTKGTGPSGRPPGELFF
TRBJ2-7	once	TRBV5-1	.	CASTQGGGSYEQYF
TRBJ2-1	.	TRBV7-2	TRBD1	CASSRGQGTAYEQFF
TRBJ1-1	.	TRBV29-1	TRBD1	CSVWTGMNTEAFF
TRBJ1-1	.	TRBV5-8	.	CASSFPGRYEAFF
TRBJ2-5	.	TRBV5-1	.	CASSLVGVETQYF
TRBJ1-5	.	TRBV5-5	.	CASSLFRDQPQHF
TRBJ2-1	.	TRBV5-8	.	CASSPTAGDANNEQFF
TRBJ1-1	.	TRBV11-3	TRBD1	CASSFRRGTEAFF
TRBJ2-3	.	TRBV29-1	TRBD1	CSVAKQGADTQYF
TRBJ1-2	.	TRBV6-1	.	CASSGQGIGGYTF
TRBJ2-1	.	TRBV7-2	.	CASSSEIYYNEQFF
TRBJ1-6	.	TRBV4-1	.	CASSPMGPTTNNSPLHF
TRBJ2-7	.	TRBV6-1	.	CASRGPGLYEQYF
TRBJ1-5	.	TRBV5-1	.	CASSLLLGQPQHF
TRBJ1-5	.	TRBV18	.	CASSRDVDQPQHF
TRBJ2-2	.	TRBV5-1	.	CASSWGPGELFF
TRBJ2-7	.	TRBV28	TRBD2	CASSFPTSGRLEQYF
TRBJ1-6	.	TRBV5-1	.	CASSSDRLGGSPLHF
TRBJ1-5	once	TRBV11-2	.	CASSVGLGQPQHF
TRBJ2-2	.	TRBV28	TRBD2	CASSLSRLAYTGELFF
TRBJ2-3	once	TRBV5-3	TRBD2	CARSLLREGQTQYF
TRBJ1-2	.	TRBV2	.	CASSELGAGDYGYTF
TRBJ1-1	once	TRBV10-3	.	CAIRTSLNTEAFF
TRBJ2-7	.	TRBV2	.	CASSEAGYSYEQYF
TRBJ2-7	.	TRBV5-1	TRBD2	CASSWGLAVLREQYF
TRBJ2-1	.	TRBV6-1	TRBD1	CASSPRDRGFDEQFF
TRBJ2-7	once	TRBV30	.	CAWSAGGSNYEQYF
TRBJ2-5	.	TRBV7-8	.	CASSLGGHPKETQYF
TRBJ2-7	once	TRBV5-1	TRBD2	CASSPPAGGEQYF
TRBJ1-1	.	TRBV6-5	TRBD1	CASSRTGVSNTEAFF
TRBJ2-7	.	TRBV2	TRBD2	CASSAERGSYEQYF
TRBJ2-1	.	TRBV10-3	.	CAISEERIYEQFF
TRBJ1-2	.	TRBV7-2	.	CASSRAGSNYGYTF
TRBJ2-1	once	TRBV2	.	CASSDSLSSYNEQFF
TRBJ1-2	.	TRBV7-2	TRBD1	CASSLDRGGYYGYTF
TRBJ2-5	.	TRBV19	.	CASSTLDQETQYF
TRBJ1-4	.	TRBV5-1	TRBD1	CASSGTGVASEKLFF
TRBJ2-7	.	TRBV4-3	TRBD2	CASSPKIVGTSGEGPSYEQYF
TRBJ2-5	.	TRBV6-5	TRBD2	CASRIIAGETQYF